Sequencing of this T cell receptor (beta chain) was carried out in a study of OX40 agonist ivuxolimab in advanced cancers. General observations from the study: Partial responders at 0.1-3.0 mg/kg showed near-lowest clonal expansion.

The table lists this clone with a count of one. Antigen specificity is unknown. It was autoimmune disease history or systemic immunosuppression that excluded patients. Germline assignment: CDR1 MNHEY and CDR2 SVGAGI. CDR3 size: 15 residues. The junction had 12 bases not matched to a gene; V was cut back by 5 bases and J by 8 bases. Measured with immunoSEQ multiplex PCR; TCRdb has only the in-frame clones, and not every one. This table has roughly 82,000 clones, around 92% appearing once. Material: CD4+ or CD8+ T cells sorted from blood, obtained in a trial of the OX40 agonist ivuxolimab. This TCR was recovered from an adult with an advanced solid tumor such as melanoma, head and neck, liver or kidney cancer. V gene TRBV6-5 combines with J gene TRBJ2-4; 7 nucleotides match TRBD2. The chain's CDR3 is CASSNGLVTVDIQYF. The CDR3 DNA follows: TGTGCCAGCAGTAACGGACTAGTTACTGTTGACATTCAGTACTTC.